This TCR beta chain emerged from a study of breast tumors, draining lymph nodes, adjacent tissues. The germline CDR1 and CDR2 sequences are SGHTA and FQGTGA. The V gene lost 2 bases and the J gene lost 5 bases, with 9 bases spanning the gap. This CDR3 has 13 amino acids. Study-wide findings and caveats: Luminal-like breast cancer showed significantly greater tumor-nontumor repertoire similarity than basal-like breast cancer did.

The lymph nodes were axillary draining lymph nodes from breast cancer patients. In TCRdb, the multiplex PCR reads were re-called with MiXCR into one record per CDR3 protein. The table lists fewer than 200,000 distinct CDR3 sequences, approximately 30% of them singletons. In this sample, this clonotype turned up many times. Its target is unknown. The sample was axillary lymph node tissue. This sequence was found in a female donor with breast cancer. Some clones in this sample may be carry-over from other donors' samples. This sequence joins TRBV7-3 and TRBJ2-5; D might be TRBD2 (5 bases). As DNA, the CDR3 is TGTGCCAGCAGCTTAGGAGGTCGGGAGACCCAGTACTTC. Translating it yields CASSLGGRETQYF.